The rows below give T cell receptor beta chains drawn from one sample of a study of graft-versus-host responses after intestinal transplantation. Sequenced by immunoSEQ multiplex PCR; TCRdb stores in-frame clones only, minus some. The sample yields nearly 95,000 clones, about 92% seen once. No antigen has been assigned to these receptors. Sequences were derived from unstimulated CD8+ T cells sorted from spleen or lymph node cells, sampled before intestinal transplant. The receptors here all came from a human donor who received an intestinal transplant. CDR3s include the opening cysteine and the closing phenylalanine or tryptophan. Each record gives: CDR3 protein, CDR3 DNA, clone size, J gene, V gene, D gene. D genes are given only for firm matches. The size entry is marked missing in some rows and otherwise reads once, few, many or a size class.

CASSLPIAGATTDTQYF | TGTGCCAGCAGCTTACCAATAGCGGGGGCGACCACAGATACGCAGTATTTT | . | TRBJ2-3 | TRBV9 | TRBD2
CAWGESGQAYEQYF | TGTGCCTGGGGGGAATCCGGACAGGCCTACGAGCAGTACTTC | . | TRBJ2-7 | TRBV30 | TRBD1
CASSYSRQGSYEQYF | TGTGCCAGCAGTTACTCGAGGCAGGGATCCTACGAGCAGTACTTC | . | TRBJ2-7 | TRBV6-5 | .
CAWSNSGGADEQFF | TGTGCCTGGAGTAACAGCGGGGGGGCCGATGAGCAGTTCTTC | . | TRBJ2-1 | TRBV30 | TRBD2
CASSLRGGSSYNEQFF | TGTGCCAGCAGCTTAAGAGGTGGGAGCTCCTACAATGAGCAGTTCTTC | . | TRBJ2-1 | TRBV7-9 | .
CAWTGNPSYEQYF | TGTGCCTGGACGGGGAACCCCTCCTACGAGCAGTACTTC | . | TRBJ2-7 | TRBV30 | .
CASSQTGLRDGYTF | TGTGCCAGCAGCCAGACAGGGCTTCGGGATGGCTACACCTTC | . | TRBJ1-2 | TRBV5-4 | TRBD1
CASSFTGVVNTEAFF | TGTGCCAGCAGCTTTACAGGGGTCGTGAACACTGAAGCTTTCTTT | . | TRBJ1-1 | TRBV7-8 | TRBD1
CASSGGWGGGEKLFF | TGTGCCAGCAGTGGAGGTTGGGGGGGTGGTGAAAAACTGTTTTTT | once | TRBJ1-4 | TRBV6-1 | .
CASSIGQESNQPQHF | TGTGCCAGCAGCATTGGACAGGAGAGCAATCAGCCCCAGCATTTT | . | TRBJ1-5 | TRBV11-2 | TRBD1
CSGDRNNEQFF | TGCAGCGGGGACAGAAACAATGAGCAGTTCTTC | . | TRBJ2-1 | TRBV29-1 | TRBD1
CASSSTGLADNTDTQYF | TGTGCCAGCAGCTCAACCGGACTAGCGGACAACACAGATACGCAGTATTTT | . | TRBJ2-3 | TRBV11-2 | TRBD2
CASSYLAGGLTDTQYF | TGTGCCAGCAGCTACCTAGCGGGGGGGCTCACAGATACGCAGTATTTT | . | TRBJ2-3 | TRBV27 | TRBD2
CASSSWESETQYF | TGTGCCAGCAGTAGCTGGGAGTCGGAGACCCAGTACTTC | . | TRBJ2-5 | TRBV6-5 | .
CACGSNQPQHF | TGTGCTTGCGGGTCCAATCAGCCCCAGCATTTT | few | TRBJ1-5 | TRBV7-9 | .
CASRPGERDTEAFF | TGTGCCAGCAGACCAGGGGAGAGGGACACTGAAGCTTTCTTT | . | TRBJ1-1 | TRBV7-9 | .
CASSWGQGIQPQHF | TGTGCCAGCAGTTGGGGACAGGGGATTCAGCCCCAGCATTTT | . | TRBJ1-5 | TRBV27 | TRBD1
CSVELGPSTDTQYF | TGCAGCGTTGAATTGGGCCCGAGCACAGATACGCAGTATTTT | . | TRBJ2-3 | TRBV29-1 | .
CATSTWTGKIPYEQYF | TGTGCCACCAGCACCTGGACGGGAAAGATTCCTTACGAGCAGTACTTC | . | TRBJ2-7 | TRBV15 | .
CATSREPDRVETQYF | TGTGCCACCAGCAGAGAACCGGACAGGGTTGAGACCCAGTACTTC | . | TRBJ2-5 | TRBV15 | TRBD1
CASSQDQFEGSTDTQYF | TGCGCCAGCAGCCAAGATCAATTCGAGGGAAGCACAGATACGCAGTATTTT | . | TRBJ2-3 | TRBV4-3 | .
CASRTTSGGVDTQYF | TGTGCCAGCCGTACGACTAGCGGGGGGGTGGATACGCAGTATTTT | . | TRBJ2-3 | TRBV7-8 | TRBD2
CASSSPGQGLYEQYF | TGTGCCAGCAGCTCCCCGGGACAGGGATTGTACGAGCAGTACTTC | . | TRBJ2-7 | TRBV7-9 | TRBD1
CAWEGGDDTQYF | TGTGCCTGGGAAGGGGGGGATGATACGCAGTATTTT | . | TRBJ2-3 | TRBV30 | .
CASSRTGGNQPQHF | TGTGCCAGCAGCCGGACAGGGGGGAATCAGCCCCAGCATTTT | . | TRBJ1-5 | TRBV6-5 | TRBD1
CASWENHAGGSNEQFF | TGTGCCAGTTGGGAAAACCACGCGGGGGGGTCCAATGAGCAGTTCTTC | few | TRBJ2-1 | TRBV11-3 | TRBD2
CATSRTTGNSPLHF | TGTGCCACCAGCAGAACCACAGGGAATTCACCCCTCCACTTT | . | TRBJ1-6 | TRBV15 | .
CASSEWGVAEQQETQYF | TGTGCCAGCAGCGAGTGGGGCGTAGCGGAACAACAAGAGACCCAGTACTTC | . | TRBJ2-5 | TRBV7-2 | .
CASSQFGVAGGGETQYF | TGCGCCAGCAGCCAATTCGGGGTAGCGGGGGGCGGGGAGACCCAGTACTTC | . | TRBJ2-5 | TRBV4-1 | TRBD2
CASSEGSSGDHYEQYF | TGTGCCAGCAGTGAAGGGTCTAGCGGGGACCACTACGAGCAGTACTTC | . | TRBJ2-7 | TRBV2 | TRBD2
CASSLEMTAYEQYF | TGCGCCAGCAGCTTGGAAATGACAGCCTACGAGCAGTACTTC | . | TRBJ2-7 | TRBV5-1 | .
CSVPGQISEAFF | TGCAGCGTACCGGGACAGATATCTGAAGCTTTCTTT | . | TRBJ1-1 | TRBV29-1 | TRBD1
CASSSADTGELFF | TGTGCCAGCAGTTCAGCGGACACCGGGGAGCTGTTTTTT | . | TRBJ2-2 | TRBV27 | .
CASSTTTGGPNTEAFF | TGTGCCAGCAGCACTACGACAGGGGGCCCGAACACTGAAGCTTTTTTT | . | TRBJ1-1 | TRBV7-2 | TRBD1
CAIRPTGGLEAFF | TGTGCCATCAGGCCCACAGGGGGGTTAGAAGCTTTCTTT | . | TRBJ1-1 | TRBV10-3 | TRBD1
CASSPVSGITSTDTQYF | TGTGCCAGCTCACCAGTGAGCGGGATTACTAGCACAGATACGCAGTATTTT | . | TRBJ2-3 | TRBV18 | TRBD2
CASRLGGWGQGEDYGYTF | TGTGCAAGTCGCTTAGGAGGTTGGGGACAGGGGGAAGACTATGGCTACACCTTC | once | TRBJ1-2 | TRBV12-2 | .
CASSFQRGGKEADTQYF | TGTGCCAGCAGCTTCCAGCGGGGGGGCAAAGAGGCAGATACGCAGTATTTT | . | TRBJ2-3 | TRBV9 | TRBD2
CASRFGLEETQYF | TGTGCCAGCAGATTTGGACTCGAGGAGACCCAGTACTTC | few | TRBJ2-5 | TRBV7-9 | .
CAISEHPTGTTEAFF | TGTGCCATCAGTGAGCACCCCACAGGGACCACTGAAGCTTTCTTT | . | TRBJ1-1 | TRBV10-3 | .
CASSLAGVWSETQYF | TGTGCCAGCAGCCTCGCAGGGGTTTGGTCAGAGACCCAGTACTTC | once | TRBJ2-5 | TRBV7-2 | .
CASSQDASGDSYNEQFF | TGTGCCAGCAGCCAAGACGCTAGCGGGGACTCCTACAATGAGCAGTTCTTC | . | TRBJ2-1 | TRBV14 | TRBD2
CASTGGAPAYNEQFF | TGTGCCAGCACGGGGGGCGCACCGGCCTACAATGAGCAGTTCTTC | . | TRBJ2-1 | TRBV27 | .
CASSLVGDSSSQPQHF | TGTGCCAGCAGCTTAGTAGGGGACTCAAGCAGTCAGCCCCAGCATTTT | . | TRBJ1-5 | TRBV7-6 | .
CASSYSAAAALYEQYF | TGTGCCAGCAGTTACTCCGCAGCCGCAGCGCTCTACGAGCAGTACTTC | . | TRBJ2-7 | TRBV6-5 | .
CASSSLTGLSTGELFF | TGTGCCAGCAGTTCTCTGACAGGACTTTCTACCGGGGAGCTGTTTTTT | . | TRBJ2-2 | TRBV27 | .